This paragraph reports one T cell receptor beta chain. Which antigen it targets is not known. No much larger clone is present one base from it, and per-base qualities are unavailable. This record comes from a study of sequential checkpoint blockade in melanoma (dated by TCRdb to about 2019). Concerning the study at large: Patients were assigned by 1:1 randomization to either first-line nivolumab followed by ipilimumab (arm A) or ipilimumab followed by nivolumab (arm B). Maintenance nivolumab came after both trial sequences. DNA from about 99 pretreatment melanoma tumor samples was subjected to TCRbeta immunosequencing. About two dozen patients had matched tumor biopsies taken before treatment and at week 13, after single-agent nivolumab (arm A) or ipilimumab (arm B). The same lesion was the source of approximately 79% of the matched pre- and post-treatment tumor biopsy pairs. Overall results and qualifications from the work: In the nivolumab-first arm (arm A), pretreatment tumor TIL clonality was associated with response (P = .04). The model for predicting response that combines TCR metrics with mutation burden needs to be validated in larger, independent patient cohorts. Achieving clinical benefit was about 30 times more likely for patients whose tumor T-cell fraction and clonality increased by week 13. Tumor T-cell fraction and clonality correlated with PD-L1 staining and CD8+ T-cell counts but not with mutational load. Within-arm analyses of tumor T-cell fraction were constrained by small sample sizes and reduced statistical power.

The label giving this sample's treatment or condition can be read as: randomized to nivolumab then ipilimumab (arm A) or the reverse (arm B). Prior DNA-damaging chemotherapy had not been received by any trial patient. The samples were obtained from melanoma patients enrolled in CheckMate 064, an open-label, randomized phase II trial testing sequential checkpoint blockade. Tumor TCR sequencing used genomic DNA from formalin-fixed paraffin-embedded (FFPE) tissue samples. TCRbeta CDR3 regions were immunosequenced from genomic DNA with the immunoSEQ Assay. Prior to high-throughput sequencing, genomic DNA was amplified by bias-controlled multiplex PCR. The study's processing was this. To quantify the absolute abundance of each unique TCRbeta CDR3 region, the sequences were collapsed and filtered. Clonality, defined as 1 minus Pielou's evenness, was calculated using only productive rearrangements. Tumor T-cell fraction was calculated by normalizing TCRbeta template counts to the amount of usable DNA, which was estimated from several housekeeping genes. A previously published method was used to identify clones whose frequencies were significantly greater in on-treatment samples than in baseline samples. Imported from immuneACCESS, the table was reduced by TCRdb to in-frame sequences with V and J called. These copies leave out some clones; in studies compared against another copy, an unresolved V gene accounts for under half, and the cause of the remainder is not known. V and J calls plus clone size are reproduced from that table; the DNA served to infer D and trimming. The sample table holds 8,500 to 9,000 clones, of which 23% were seen once. The ten top clones hold around 15% of the sample.

V was cut back by 7 bases and J by 6 bases, leaving a gap of 15 bases between them. CDR1 and CDR2 are read off the germline V gene (reference sequence) as LNHDA and SQIVND. The CDR3, from cysteine to phenylalanine, totals 14 residues. Only CDR3 DNA remains: 42 bases, in frame from the first base. The receptor comes from a human donor with melanoma. The rearranged segments are TRBV19 and TRBJ2-2, with no D gene named confidently. Here the sequenced sample was tumor tissue (inferred from file names), taken from a patient given nivolumab and ipilimumab in sequence. The CDR3 region has the sequence CASKKPGPAGELFF. The DNA is TGTGCCAGTAAAAAACCAGGTCCTGCCGGGGAGCTGTTTTTT.